The source of this TCR beta chain is a study of blood T cell repertoires in COVID-19. About the research overall: Donors in the United States, Italy and Spain gave samples during acute or convalescent COVID-19. Nucleic acid was either cDNA or gDNA, and it came from T cells, B-cell-depleted T cells, or PBMCs.

Per the original data handling: Using reference gene primer amplification, nucleated cell counts were estimated. The data were produced by immunoSEQ multiplex PCR, yet TCRdb's version contains in-frame clones alone and is incomplete. Clone size and V and J calls were adopted from that table, with D and trimming inferred from the DNA. The sample has 70,000 to 80,000 clones; 82% are singletons. The germline gives CDR1 SGHVS, CDR2 FQNEAQ. The CDR3 loop spans 15 amino acids. V was shortened by 2 bases and J by 4 bases, with 12 bases between the two germline ends. This clone appeared a single time. The J gene is TRBJ1-5, the V gene TRBV7-8; no reliable D call. This clonotype originated in a woman of 80 years or more with acute or convalescent COVID-19. The sample taken for sequencing was peripheral blood. The DNA of the CDR3 is TGTGCCAGCAGCTTACGCCGGGGATGGAATCAGCCCCAGCATTTT. It specifies CASSLRRGWNQPQHF.